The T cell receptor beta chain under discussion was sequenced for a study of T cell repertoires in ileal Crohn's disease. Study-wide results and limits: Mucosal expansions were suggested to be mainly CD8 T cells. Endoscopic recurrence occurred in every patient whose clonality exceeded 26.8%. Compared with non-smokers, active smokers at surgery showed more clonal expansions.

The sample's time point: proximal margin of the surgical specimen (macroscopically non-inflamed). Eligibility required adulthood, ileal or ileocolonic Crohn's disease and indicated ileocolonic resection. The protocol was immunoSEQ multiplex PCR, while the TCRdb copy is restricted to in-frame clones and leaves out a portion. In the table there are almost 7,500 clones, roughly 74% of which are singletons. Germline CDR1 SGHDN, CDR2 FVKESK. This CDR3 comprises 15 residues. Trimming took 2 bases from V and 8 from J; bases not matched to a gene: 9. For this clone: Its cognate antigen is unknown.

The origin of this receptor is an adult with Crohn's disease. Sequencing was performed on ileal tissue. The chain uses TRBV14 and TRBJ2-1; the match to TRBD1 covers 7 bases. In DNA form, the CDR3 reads TGTGCCAGCAGCCAAAATCCAGGGGGTGTCTATGAGCAGTTCTTC. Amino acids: CASSQNPGGVYEQFF.